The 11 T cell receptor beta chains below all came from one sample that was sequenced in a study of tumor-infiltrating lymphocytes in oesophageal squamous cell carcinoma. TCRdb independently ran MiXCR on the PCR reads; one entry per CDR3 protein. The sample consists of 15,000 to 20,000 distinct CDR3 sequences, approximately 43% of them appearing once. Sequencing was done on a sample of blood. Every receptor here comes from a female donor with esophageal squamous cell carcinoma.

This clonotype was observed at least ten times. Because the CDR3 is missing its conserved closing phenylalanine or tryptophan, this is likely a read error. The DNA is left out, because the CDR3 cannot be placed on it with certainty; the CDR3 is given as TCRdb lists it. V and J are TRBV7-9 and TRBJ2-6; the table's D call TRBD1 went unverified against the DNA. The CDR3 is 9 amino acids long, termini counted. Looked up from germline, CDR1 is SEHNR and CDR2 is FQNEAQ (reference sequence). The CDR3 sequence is CASSLDTGT.

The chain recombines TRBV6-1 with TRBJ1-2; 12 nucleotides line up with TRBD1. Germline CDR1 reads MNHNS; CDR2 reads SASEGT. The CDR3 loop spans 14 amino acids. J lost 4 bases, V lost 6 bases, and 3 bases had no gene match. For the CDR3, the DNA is TGTGCCAGCAGAGGGACAGGGGGCTTCTATGGCTACACCTTC. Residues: CASRGTGGFYGYTF.

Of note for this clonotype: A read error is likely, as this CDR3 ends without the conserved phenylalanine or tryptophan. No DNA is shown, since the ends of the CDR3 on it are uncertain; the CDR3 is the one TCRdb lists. The CDR3 sequence is CASSLAPGLA. The chain carries TRBV7-6 and TRBJ2-2; the DNA was not compared with TRBD2, the D call given in the table. Germline CDR1 reads SGHVS; CDR2 reads FNYEAQ. The CDR3 contains 10 residues when both ends are counted.

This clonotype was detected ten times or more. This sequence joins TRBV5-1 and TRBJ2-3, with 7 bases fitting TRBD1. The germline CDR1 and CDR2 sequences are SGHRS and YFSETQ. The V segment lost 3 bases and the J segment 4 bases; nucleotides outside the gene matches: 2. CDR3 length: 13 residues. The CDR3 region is CASSSQGADTQYF. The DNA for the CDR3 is TGCGCCAGCAGCTCTCAGGGGGCAGATACGCAGTATTTT.

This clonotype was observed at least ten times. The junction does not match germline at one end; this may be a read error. DNA for the CDR3: TGTGCCAGCAGTAACTCGCAGGGTACCGGGGAGCTGTTTTTT. This gives the protein CASSNSQGTGELFF. The genes are TRBV6-6 and TRBJ2-2, with D possibly TRBD1 on 5 matching bases. CDR3 length: 14 residues. Germline assignment: CDR1 MNHNY and CDR2 SVGAGI (reference sequence).

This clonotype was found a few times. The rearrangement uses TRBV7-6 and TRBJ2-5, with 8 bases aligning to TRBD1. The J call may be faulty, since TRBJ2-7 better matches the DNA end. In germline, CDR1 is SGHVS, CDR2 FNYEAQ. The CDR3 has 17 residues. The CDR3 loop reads CASSPVGDTGGYYEQYF. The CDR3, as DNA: TGTGCCAGCAGCCCAGTAGGGGATACAGGGGGTTACTACGAGCAGTACTTC.

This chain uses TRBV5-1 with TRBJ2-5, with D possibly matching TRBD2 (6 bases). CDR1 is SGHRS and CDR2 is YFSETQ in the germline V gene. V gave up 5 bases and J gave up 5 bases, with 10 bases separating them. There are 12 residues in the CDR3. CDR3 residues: CASRVREETQYF. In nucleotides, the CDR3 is TGCGCCAGCAGGGTACGGGAGGAGACCCAGTACTTC.

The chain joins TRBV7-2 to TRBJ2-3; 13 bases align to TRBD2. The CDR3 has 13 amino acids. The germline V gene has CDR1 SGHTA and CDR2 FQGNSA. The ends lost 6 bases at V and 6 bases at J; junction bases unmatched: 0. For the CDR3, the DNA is TGTGCCAGCAGACTAGCGGGAGGGGATACGCAGTATTTT. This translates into CASRLAGGDTQYF.

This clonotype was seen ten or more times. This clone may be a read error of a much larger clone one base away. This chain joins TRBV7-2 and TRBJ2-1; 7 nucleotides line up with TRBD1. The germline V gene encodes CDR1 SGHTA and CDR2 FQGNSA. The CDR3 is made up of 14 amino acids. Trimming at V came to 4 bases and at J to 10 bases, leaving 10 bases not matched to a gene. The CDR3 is CASSSNRGPYEQFF. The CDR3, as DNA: TGTGCCAGCAGCTCGAACAGGGGACCCTACGAGCAGTTCTTC.

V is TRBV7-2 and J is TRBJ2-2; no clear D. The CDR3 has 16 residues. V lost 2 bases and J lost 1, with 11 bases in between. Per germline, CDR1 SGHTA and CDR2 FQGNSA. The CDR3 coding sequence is TGTGCCAGCAGCTTAAACCAGGTGGGGAACACCGGGGAGCTGTTTTTT. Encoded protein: CASSLNQVGNTGELFF.

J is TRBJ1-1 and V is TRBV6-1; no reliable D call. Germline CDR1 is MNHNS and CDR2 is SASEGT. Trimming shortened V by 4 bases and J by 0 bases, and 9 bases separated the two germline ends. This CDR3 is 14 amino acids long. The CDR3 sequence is CASSAGLLNTEAFF. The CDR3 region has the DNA TGTGCCAGCAGTGCCGGACTATTGAACACTGAAGCTTTCTTT.